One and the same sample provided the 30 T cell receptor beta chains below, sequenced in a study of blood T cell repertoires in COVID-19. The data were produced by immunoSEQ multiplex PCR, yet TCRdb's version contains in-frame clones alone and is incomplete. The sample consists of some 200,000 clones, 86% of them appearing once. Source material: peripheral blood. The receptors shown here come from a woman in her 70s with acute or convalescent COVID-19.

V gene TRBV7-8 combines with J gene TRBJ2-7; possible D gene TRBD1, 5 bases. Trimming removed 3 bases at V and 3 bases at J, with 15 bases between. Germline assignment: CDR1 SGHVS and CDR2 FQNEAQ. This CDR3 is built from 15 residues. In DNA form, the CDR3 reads TGTGCCAGCAGCTTCAACAGGAAACCAAGCTACGAGCAGTACTTC. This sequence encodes CASSFNRKPSYEQYF.

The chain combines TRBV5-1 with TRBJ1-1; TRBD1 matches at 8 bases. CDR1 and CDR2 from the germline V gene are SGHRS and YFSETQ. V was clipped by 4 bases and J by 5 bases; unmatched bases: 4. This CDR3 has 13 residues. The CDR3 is CASSAQGATEAFF. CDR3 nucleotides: TGCGCCAGCAGCGCCCAGGGGGCAACTGAAGCTTTCTTT.

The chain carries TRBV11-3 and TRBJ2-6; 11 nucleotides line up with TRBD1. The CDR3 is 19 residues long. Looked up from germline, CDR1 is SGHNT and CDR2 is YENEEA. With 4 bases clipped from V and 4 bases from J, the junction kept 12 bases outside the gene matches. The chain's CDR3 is CASSSPSRTGGAGANVLTF. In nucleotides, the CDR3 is TGTGCCAGCAGCTCCCCCTCCCGGACAGGGGGCGCCGGGGCCAACGTCCTGACTTTC.

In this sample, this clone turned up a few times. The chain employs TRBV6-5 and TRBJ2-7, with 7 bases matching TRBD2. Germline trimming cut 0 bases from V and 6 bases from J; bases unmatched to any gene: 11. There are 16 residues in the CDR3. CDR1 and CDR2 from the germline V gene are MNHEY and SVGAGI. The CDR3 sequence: CASSYSNGGLPSEQYF. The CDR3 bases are TGTGCCAGCAGTTACTCGAACGGGGGGTTACCTAGCGAGCAGTACTTC.

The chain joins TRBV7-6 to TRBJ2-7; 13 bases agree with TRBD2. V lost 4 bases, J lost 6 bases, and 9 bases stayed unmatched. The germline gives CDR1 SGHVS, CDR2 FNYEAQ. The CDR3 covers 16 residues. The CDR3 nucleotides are TGTGCCAGCAGCTCTACTAGCGGGGGGGCTAAACGCGAGCAGTACTTC. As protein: CASSSTSGGAKREQYF.

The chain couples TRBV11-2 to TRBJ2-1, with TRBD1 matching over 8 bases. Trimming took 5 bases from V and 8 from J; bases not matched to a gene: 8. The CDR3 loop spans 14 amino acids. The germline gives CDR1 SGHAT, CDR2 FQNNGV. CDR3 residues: CASSGQGAGYEQFF. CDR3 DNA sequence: TGTGCCAGCAGCGGACAGGGCGCTGGGTATGAGCAGTTCTTC. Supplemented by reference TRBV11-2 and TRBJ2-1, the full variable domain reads EAGVAQSPRYKIIEKRQSVAFWCNPISGHATLYWYQQILGQGPKLLIQFQNNGVVDDSQLPKDRFSAERLKGVDSTLKIQPAKLEDSAVYLCASSGQGAGYEQFFGPGTRLTVL.

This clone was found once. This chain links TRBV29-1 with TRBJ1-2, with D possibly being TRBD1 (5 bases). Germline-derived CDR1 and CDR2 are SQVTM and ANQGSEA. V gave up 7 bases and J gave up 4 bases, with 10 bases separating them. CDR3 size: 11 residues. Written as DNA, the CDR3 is TGCAGCGCCTGGGGCAGCTATGGCTACACCTTC. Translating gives CSAWGSYGYTF. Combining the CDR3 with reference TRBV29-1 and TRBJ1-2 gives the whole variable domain SAVISQKPSRDICQRGTSLTIQCQVDSQVTMMFWYRQQPGQSLTLIATANQGSEATYESGFVIDKFPISRPNLTFSTLTVSNMSPEDSSIYLCSAWGSYGYTFGSGTRLTVV.

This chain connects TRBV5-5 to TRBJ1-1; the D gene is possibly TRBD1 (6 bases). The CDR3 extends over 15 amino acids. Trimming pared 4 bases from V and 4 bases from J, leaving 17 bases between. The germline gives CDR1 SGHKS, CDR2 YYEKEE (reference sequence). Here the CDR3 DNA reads TGTGCCAGCAGCCTTACACAGGGTTCCGGCACTGAAGCTTTCTTT. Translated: CASSLTQGSGTEAFF.

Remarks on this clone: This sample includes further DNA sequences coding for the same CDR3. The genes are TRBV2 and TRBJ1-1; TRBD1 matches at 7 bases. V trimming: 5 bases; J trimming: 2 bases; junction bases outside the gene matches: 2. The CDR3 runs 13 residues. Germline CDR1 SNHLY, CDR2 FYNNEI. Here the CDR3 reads CASSRQGNTEAFF. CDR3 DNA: TGTGCCAGCAGTCGACAGGGCAACACTGAAGCTTTCTTT.

The CDR3 protein is CASSSASTGGANVLTF. The CDR3 region has the DNA TGCGCCAGCAGCTCGGCATCGACTGGAGGGGCCAACGTCCTGACTTTC. The rearrangement links TRBV5-1 to TRBJ2-6; no reliable D call. The CDR3 has 16 amino acids. Per germline, CDR1 SGHRS and CDR2 YFSETQ. The V and J ends lost 3 bases and 4 bases respectively, with 14 bases between them.

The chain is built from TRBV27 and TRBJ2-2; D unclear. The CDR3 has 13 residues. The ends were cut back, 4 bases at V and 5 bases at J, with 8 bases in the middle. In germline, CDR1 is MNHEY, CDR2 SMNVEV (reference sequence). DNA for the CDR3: TGTGCCAGCAGTTCTACCCATACCGGGGAGCTGTTTTTT. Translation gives CASSSTHTGELFF.

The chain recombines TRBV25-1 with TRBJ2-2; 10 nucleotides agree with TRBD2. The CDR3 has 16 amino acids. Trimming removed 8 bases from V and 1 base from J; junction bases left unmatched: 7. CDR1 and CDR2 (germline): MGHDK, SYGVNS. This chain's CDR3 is CASRRTSGLNTGELFF. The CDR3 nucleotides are TGTGCCAGCCGAAGGACTAGCGGCCTGAACACCGGGGAGCTGTTTTTT.

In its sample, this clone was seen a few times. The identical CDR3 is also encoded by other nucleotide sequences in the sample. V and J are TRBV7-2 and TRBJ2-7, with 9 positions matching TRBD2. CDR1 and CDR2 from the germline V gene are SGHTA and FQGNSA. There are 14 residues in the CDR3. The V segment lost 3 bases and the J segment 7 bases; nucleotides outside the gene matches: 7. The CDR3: CASSLAGGPYEQYF. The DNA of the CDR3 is TGTGCCAGCAGCTTGGCGGGAGGGCCGTATGAGCAGTACTTC.

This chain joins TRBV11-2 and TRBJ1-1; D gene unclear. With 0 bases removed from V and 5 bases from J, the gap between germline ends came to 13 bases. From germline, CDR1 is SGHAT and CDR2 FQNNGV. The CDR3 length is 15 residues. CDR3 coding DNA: TGTGCCAGCAGCTTAGAAGGCACCTCGGGGACTGAAGCTTTCTTT. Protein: CASSLEGTSGTEAFF.

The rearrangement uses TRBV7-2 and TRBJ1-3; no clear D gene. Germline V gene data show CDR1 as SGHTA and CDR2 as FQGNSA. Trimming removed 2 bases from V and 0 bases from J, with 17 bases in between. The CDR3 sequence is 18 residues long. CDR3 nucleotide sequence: TGTGCCAGCAGCTTAAAAAGGGAAAGGAGGTACTCTGGAAACACCATATATTTT. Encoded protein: CASSLKRERRYSGNTIYF.

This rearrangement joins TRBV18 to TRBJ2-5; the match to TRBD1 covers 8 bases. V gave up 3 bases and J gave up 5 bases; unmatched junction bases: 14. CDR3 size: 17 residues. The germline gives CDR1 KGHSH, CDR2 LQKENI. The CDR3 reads CASSPQRRTGSGETQYF. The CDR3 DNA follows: TGTGCCAGCTCACCGCAACGCAGGACAGGGTCGGGGGAGACCCAGTACTTC.

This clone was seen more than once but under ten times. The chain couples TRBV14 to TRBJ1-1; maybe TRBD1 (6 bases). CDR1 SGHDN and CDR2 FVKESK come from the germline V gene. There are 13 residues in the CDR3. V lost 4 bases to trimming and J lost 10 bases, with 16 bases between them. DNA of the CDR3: TGTGCCAGCAGCCCGCACAGGGAGGGCAGAGCTTTCTTT. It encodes CASSPHREGRAFF.

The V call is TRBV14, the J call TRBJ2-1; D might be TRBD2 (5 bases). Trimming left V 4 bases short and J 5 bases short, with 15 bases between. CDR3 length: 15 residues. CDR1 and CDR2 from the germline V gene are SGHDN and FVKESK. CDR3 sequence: CASSPRIFGNNEQFF. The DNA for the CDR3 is TGTGCCAGCAGCCCCCGGATTTTCGGGAACAATGAGCAGTTCTTC.

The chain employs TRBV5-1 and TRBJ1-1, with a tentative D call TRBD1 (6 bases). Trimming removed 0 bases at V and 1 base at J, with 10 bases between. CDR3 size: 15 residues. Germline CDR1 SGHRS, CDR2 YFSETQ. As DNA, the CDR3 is TGCGCCAGCAGCTTGGCTGGGGGCCAGAACACTGAAGCTTTCTTT. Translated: CASSLAGGQNTEAFF.

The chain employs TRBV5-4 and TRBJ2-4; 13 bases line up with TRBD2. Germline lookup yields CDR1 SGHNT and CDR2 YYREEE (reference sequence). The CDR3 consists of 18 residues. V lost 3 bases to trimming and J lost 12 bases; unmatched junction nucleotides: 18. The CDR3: CASSSELQVGLAGAAQYF. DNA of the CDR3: TGTGCCAGCAGCTCTGAACTACAGGTCGGACTAGCGGGAGCGGCTCAGTACTTC.

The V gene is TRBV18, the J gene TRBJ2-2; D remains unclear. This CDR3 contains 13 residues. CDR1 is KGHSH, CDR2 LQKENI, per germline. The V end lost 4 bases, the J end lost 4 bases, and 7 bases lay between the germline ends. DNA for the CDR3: TGTGCCAGCTCACTCCCCGTCACCGGGGAGCTGTTTTTT. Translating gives CASSLPVTGELFF. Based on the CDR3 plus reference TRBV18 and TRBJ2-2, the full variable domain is NAGVMQNPRHLVRRRGQEARLRCSPMKGHSHVYWYRQLPEEGLKFMVYLQKENIIDESGMPKERFSAEFPKEGPSILRIQQVVRGDSAAYFCASSLPVTGELFFGEGSRLTVL.

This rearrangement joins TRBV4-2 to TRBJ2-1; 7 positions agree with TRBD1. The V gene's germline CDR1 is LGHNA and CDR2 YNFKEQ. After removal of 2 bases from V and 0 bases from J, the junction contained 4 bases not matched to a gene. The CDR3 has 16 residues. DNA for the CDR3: TGTGCCAGCAGCCAAAGGGGACAGAGCTCCTACAATGAGCAGTTCTTC. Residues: CASSQRGQSSYNEQFF.

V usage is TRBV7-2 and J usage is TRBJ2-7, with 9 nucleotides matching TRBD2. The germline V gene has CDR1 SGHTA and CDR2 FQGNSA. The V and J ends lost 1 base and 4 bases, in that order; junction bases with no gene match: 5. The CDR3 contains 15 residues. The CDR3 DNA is TGTGCCAGCAGCTTAGTGAGTAGCGGGGGTTACGAGCAGTACTTC. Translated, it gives CASSLVSSGGYEQYF.

The DNA of the CDR3 is TGTGCCAGCAGTGAACCGGGCAGGGTTACTGAAGCTTTCTTT. Protein product: CASSEPGRVTEAFF. The rearrangement joins TRBV6-1 to TRBJ1-1, with D possibly TRBD1 on 5 matching bases. V was cut by 2 bases and J by 5 bases, with 12 bases left in between. Looked up from germline, CDR1 is MNHNS and CDR2 is SASEGT. There are 14 residues in the CDR3.

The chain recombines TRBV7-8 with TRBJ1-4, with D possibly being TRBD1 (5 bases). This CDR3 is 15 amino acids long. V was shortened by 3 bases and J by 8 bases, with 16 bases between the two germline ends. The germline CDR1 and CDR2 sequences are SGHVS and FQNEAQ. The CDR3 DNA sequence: TGTGCCAGCAGCTTTCGTGGGGGGAGGGAAGAAAAACTGTTTTTT. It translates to CASSFRGGREEKLFF.

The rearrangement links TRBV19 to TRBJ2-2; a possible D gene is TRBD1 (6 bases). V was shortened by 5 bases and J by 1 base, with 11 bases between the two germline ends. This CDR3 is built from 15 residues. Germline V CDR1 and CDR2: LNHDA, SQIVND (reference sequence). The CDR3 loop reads CASSPTGVNTGELFF. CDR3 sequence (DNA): TGTGCCAGTAGTCCGACAGGTGTGAACACCGGGGAGCTGTTTTTT.

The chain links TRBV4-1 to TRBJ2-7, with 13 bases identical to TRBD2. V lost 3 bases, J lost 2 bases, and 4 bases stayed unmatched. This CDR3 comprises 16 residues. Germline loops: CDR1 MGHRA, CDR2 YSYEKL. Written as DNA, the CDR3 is TGCGCCAGCAGCCATGGGACTAGCGGGAACACCTACGAGCAGTACTTC. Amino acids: CASSHGTSGNTYEQYF.

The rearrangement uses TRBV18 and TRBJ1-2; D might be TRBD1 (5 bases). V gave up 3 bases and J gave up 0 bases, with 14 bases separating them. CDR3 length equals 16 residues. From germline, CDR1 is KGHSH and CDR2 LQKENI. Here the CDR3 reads CASSPDRRGSNYGYTF. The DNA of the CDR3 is TGTGCCAGCTCACCGGATAGGCGGGGCTCTAACTATGGCTACACCTTC. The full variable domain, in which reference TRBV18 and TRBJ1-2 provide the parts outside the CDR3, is NAGVMQNPRHLVRRRGQEARLRCSPMKGHSHVYWYRQLPEEGLKFMVYLQKENIIDESGMPKERFSAEFPKEGPSILRIQQVVRGDSAAYFCASSPDRRGSNYGYTFGSGTRLTVV.

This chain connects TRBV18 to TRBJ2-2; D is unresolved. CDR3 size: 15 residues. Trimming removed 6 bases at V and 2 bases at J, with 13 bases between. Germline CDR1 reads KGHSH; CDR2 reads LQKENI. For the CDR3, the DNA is TGTGCCAGCTCTGAATACAGAGATAACACCGGGGAGCTGTTTTTT. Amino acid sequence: CASSEYRDNTGELFF.

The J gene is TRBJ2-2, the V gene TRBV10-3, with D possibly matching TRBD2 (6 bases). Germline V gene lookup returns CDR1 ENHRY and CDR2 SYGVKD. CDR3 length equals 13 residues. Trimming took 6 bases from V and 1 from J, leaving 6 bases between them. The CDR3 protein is CAIRGGNTGELFF. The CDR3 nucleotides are TGTGCCATCAGGGGGGGGAACACCGGGGAGCTGTTTTTT.